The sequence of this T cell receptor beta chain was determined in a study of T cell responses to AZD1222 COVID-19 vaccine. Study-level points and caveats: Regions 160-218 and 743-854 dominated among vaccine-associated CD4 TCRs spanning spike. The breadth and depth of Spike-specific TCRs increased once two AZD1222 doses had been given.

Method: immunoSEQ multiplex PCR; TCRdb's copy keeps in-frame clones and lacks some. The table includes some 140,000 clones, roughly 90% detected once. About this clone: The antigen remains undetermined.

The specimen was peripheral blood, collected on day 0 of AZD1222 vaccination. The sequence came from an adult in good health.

This CDR3 is CASSLGQANYGYTF. CDR3 coding DNA: TGCGCCAGCAGCCTGGGACAGGCTAACTATGGCTACACCTTC. The V and J genes are TRBV5-1 and TRBJ1-2; 8 bases map to TRBD1. The germline gives CDR1 SGHRS, CDR2 YFSETQ. The CDR3 is 14 amino acids. V dropped 4 bases and J dropped 0; count of bases not matched to a gene: 2.